These T cell receptor beta chains were read from a single sample in a study of cytotoxic CD8 clonotypes in ibrutinib-treated CLL. The protocol was immunoSEQ multiplex PCR, while the TCRdb copy is restricted to in-frame clones and leaves out a portion. The sample records roughly 47,000 clones, 53% being singletons. The source material was PBMCs, sampled after 12 months of ibrutinib treatment. The receptors originated from a human donor with chronic lymphocytic leukemia. Both conserved end residues are part of each CDR3. A D gene is named only where the DNA matches it firmly. Expanded clones get a size class; other rows say once, few or many, or leave the size out.

D gene	J gene	clone size	V gene	CDR3 protein	CDR3 DNA
-	TRBJ2-7	-	TRBV7-5	CARSPPLRDGSSYEQYF	TGTGCCAGAAGCCCCCCTCTCCGGGACGGGAGCTCCTACGAGCAGTACTTC
-	TRBJ2-1	-	TRBV10-3	CAIRRNDRTNEQFF	TGTGCCATCAGGAGGAATGACCGGACCAATGAGCAGTTCTTC
-	TRBJ2-7	-	TRBV7-6	CASSPGLEGYEQYF	TGTGCCAGCAGCCCGGGACTGGAGGGATACGAGCAGTACTTC
TRBD1	TRBJ2-2	-	TRBV19	CASSTRDRYTGELFF	TGTGCCAGTAGTACCCGGGACAGGTACACCGGGGAGCTGTTTTTT
TRBD1	TRBJ1-2	few	TRBV18	CASSPPGQGNYGYTF	TGTGCCAGCTCACCTCCGGGACAGGGTAACTATGGCTACACCTTC
-	TRBJ1-5	-	TRBV10-3	CATRGVSNQPQHF	TGTGCCACCAGGGGAGTTAGCAATCAGCCCCAGCATTTT
TRBD2	TRBJ2-5	-	TRBV7-3	CASSASGVRETQYF	TGTGCCAGCAGCGCTAGCGGGGTCCGGGAGACCCAGTACTTC
TRBD1	TRBJ1-3	-	TRBV6-1	CASSEIQGAGNTIYF	TGTGCCAGCAGCGAAATACAGGGGGCTGGAAACACCATATATTTT
-	TRBJ2-1	-	TRBV28	CASSYSGGKGNEQFF	TGTGCCAGCAGTTATTCGGGCGGGAAAGGGAATGAGCAGTTCTTC
TRBD2	TRBJ2-7	-	TRBV30	CAWSWTRSSYEQYF	TGTGCCTGGAGTTGGACTAGGAGCTCCTACGAGCAGTACTTC
TRBD2	TRBJ2-2	-	TRBV18	CASSPRGLAGNVYTGELFF	TGTGCCAGCTCACCACGTGGACTAGCGGGGAATGTTTACACCGGGGAGCTGTTTTTT
TRBD1	TRBJ1-4	many	TRBV27	CASGELTGVWEKLFF	TGTGCCAGCGGAGAATTAACAGGGGTCTGGGAAAAACTGTTTTTT
-	TRBJ1-6	-	TRBV15	CATSRDMGTYNSPLHF	TGTGCCACCAGCAGAGATATGGGGACCTATAATTCACCCCTCCACTTT
-	TRBJ1-2	-	TRBV2	CASSPSVDGYTF	TGTGCCAGCAGTCCCTCGGTAGATGGCTACACCTTC
-	TRBJ1-2	once	TRBV5-6	CASSWERSYTF	TGTGCCAGCAGCTGGGAGCGGAGCTACACCTTC
-	TRBJ2-6	-	TRBV28	CASKAGISGANVLTF	TGTGCCAGCAAAGCAGGGATCTCTGGGGCCAACGTCCTGACTTTC
-	TRBJ2-5	-	TRBV7-9	CASSSQGPQETQYF	TGTGCCAGCAGCTCTCAGGGGCCCCAAGAGACCCAGTACTTC
TRBD1	TRBJ1-4	-	TRBV5-1	CASSSLPTGQGVEKLFF	TGCGCCAGCAGCTCCCTCCCCACGGGACAGGGTGTGGAAAAACTGTTTTTT
TRBD2	TRBJ2-7	-	TRBV4-1	CASSQEGSLAGSYEQYF	TGCGCCAGCAGCCAAGAAGGGTCACTAGCGGGAAGCTACGAGCAGTACTTC
TRBD2	TRBJ2-7	-	TRBV2	CATSDPTSGSRFHEQYF	TGTGCCACCAGTGACCCGACTAGCGGGAGTAGGTTCCACGAGCAGTACTTC
-	TRBJ2-3	once	TRBV2	CASSGLGPAMDTQYF	TGTGCCAGCAGTGGGTTGGGACCAGCCATGGATACGCAGTATTTT
-	TRBJ1-3	-	TRBV6-6	CASTIPGVSGNTIYF	TGTGCCAGCACCATCCCCGGGGTCTCTGGAAACACCATATATTTT
TRBD1	TRBJ2-1	-	TRBV19	CASSWDSYNEQFF	TGTGCCAGTAGTTGGGACAGCTACAATGAGCAGTTCTTC
TRBD1	TRBJ1-5	-	TRBV28	CASRTGGSNQPQHF	TGTGCCAGCAGGACAGGGGGCAGCAATCAGCCCCAGCATTTT
-	TRBJ1-5	-	TRBV19	CASSKVVQTILRAGDQPQHF	TGTGCCAGTAGTAAGGTAGTTCAAACCATTCTTAGGGCGGGAGATCAGCCCCAGCATTTT
TRBD2	TRBJ2-1	few	TRBV25-1	CASSGREGGEQFF	TGTGCCAGCAGTGGACGGGAGGGAGGGGAGCAGTTCTTC
-	TRBJ2-6	-	TRBV5-1	CASSLVHGGPGANVLTF	TGCGCCAGCAGCTTGGTTCATGGGGGGCCAGGGGCCAACGTCCTGACTTTC
-	TRBJ2-7	-	TRBV2	CASSSMREQYF	TGTGCCAGCAGCTCGATGCGCGAGCAGTACTTC
TRBD1	TRBJ2-7	few	TRBV5-4	CASSSLYRGIYEQYF	TGTGCCAGCAGCTCACTCTACAGGGGAATCTACGAGCAGTACTTC
-	TRBJ2-2	-	TRBV6-5	CASSRGGGTGELFF	TGTGCCAGCAGTCGGGGAGGGGGGACCGGGGAGCTGTTTTTT
-	TRBJ1-5	-	TRBV19	CASSGRASNQPQHF	TGTGCCAGTAGCGGGAGGGCAAGCAATCAGCCCCAGCATTTT
TRBD1	TRBJ1-2	-	TRBV7-2	CASSLGTGRQGYTF	TGTGCCAGCAGCCTCGGGACAGGGCGGCAAGGCTACACCTTC
TRBD2	TRBJ2-3	-	TRBV4-1	CASSQDKSREGSTTDTQYF	TGCGCCAGCAGCCAAGACAAGTCGCGGGAGGGATCTACCACAGATACGCAGTATTTT
-	TRBJ2-5	many	TRBV29-1	CSVLGNQETQYF	TGCAGCGTACTGGGTAACCAAGAGACCCAGTACTTC
-	TRBJ2-7	many	TRBV5-4	CATRLSLGAYEQYF	TGTGCCACTCGTCTATCTCTGGGCGCGTACGAGCAGTACTTC
TRBD1	TRBJ1-2	-	TRBV30	CAWSQDRAGGYTF	TGTGCCTGGAGTCAGGACAGGGCCGGAGGCTACACCTTC
-	TRBJ2-3	-	TRBV29-1	CSVRGTTDTQYF	TGCAGCGTTCGGGGGACCACAGATACGCAGTATTTT
-	TRBJ2-5	once	TRBV7-2	CASSLGPYQETQYF	TGTGCCAGCAGCTTAGGTCCATACCAAGAGACCCAGTACTTC
TRBD2	TRBJ2-1	-	TRBV7-2	CASSWGVGPIKTSDEQFF	TGTGCCAGCAGCTGGGGAGTAGGACCAATCAAAACTAGCGATGAGCAGTTCTTC
TRBD2	TRBJ2-1	-	TRBV5-4	CASSSRLAGLSYNEQFF	TGTGCCAGCAGCTCCCGACTAGCGGGATTGTCCTACAATGAGCAGTTCTTC
TRBD2	TRBJ2-1	-	TRBV28	CASSSSSGLRTYNEQFF	TGTGCCAGCAGCAGTTCTAGCGGCCTACGGACCTACAATGAGCAGTTCTTC
TRBD1	TRBJ2-5	-	TRBV19	CASIDRGLGETQYF	TGTGCCAGCATCGACAGGGGGTTAGGAGAGACCCAGTACTTC
TRBD2	TRBJ2-7	few	TRBV7-8	CASSRGLAGNYEQYF	TGTGCCAGCAGCCGGGGACTAGCGGGTAATTACGAGCAGTACTTC
-	TRBJ1-1	once	TRBV7-9	CASSSTLGKSTEAFF	TGTGCCAGCAGCTCAACCCTGGGCAAATCCACTGAAGCTTTCTTT
TRBD2	TRBJ2-7	-	TRBV28	CASSLTSGSSYEQYF	TGTGCCAGCAGTCTCACTAGCGGGAGCTCCTACGAGCAGTACTTC
TRBD2	TRBJ2-1	-	TRBV27	CASSPMGLAIHNEQFF	TGTGCCAGCAGTCCCATGGGACTAGCAATCCACAATGAGCAGTTCTTC
-	TRBJ1-2	-	TRBV28	CASSLSLGYGYTF	TGTGCCAGCAGTCTGAGCCTTGGTTATGGCTACACCTTC
-	TRBJ2-1	-	TRBV18	CASSPPRSGGPLENEQFF	TGTGCCAGCTCACCCCCCCGATCCGGGGGACCATTGGAGAATGAGCAGTTCTTC
TRBD1	TRBJ2-3	few	TRBV28	CASSLLDRKFRVF	TGTGCCAGCAGTTTATTGGACAGGAAATTTAGGGTATTT
-	TRBJ2-7	-	TRBV5-1	CASSLDRGTYEQYF	TGCGCCAGCAGCCTTGACCGAGGGACCTACGAGCAGTACTTC
-	TRBJ2-3	-	TRBV6-1	CASSGGSTDTQYF	TGTGCCAGCAGTGGCGGCAGCACAGATACGCAGTATTTT
-	TRBJ1-3	-	TRBV29-1	CGQGEGNTIYF	TGCGGCCAGGGAGAGGGAAACACCATATATTTT
-	TRBJ2-7	once	TRBV25-1	CASGTAIDYEQYF	TGTGCCAGCGGGACTGCAATTGACTACGAGCAGTACTTC
TRBD2	TRBJ2-1	few	TRBV4-2	CASSELAGGYNEQFF	TGTGCCAGCAGCGAACTAGCGGGGGGCTACAATGAGCAGTTCTTC